The next 5 T cell receptor beta chains were all read from a single sample in a study of blood T cell repertoires in COVID-19. Here immunoSEQ multiplex PCR was the method, and the copy in TCRdb shows in-frame clones only, minus some. The sample carries 65,000 to 80,000 clones, 75% to 90% recorded once. Sequenced material: peripheral blood. These receptors came from a man younger than 40 with acute or convalescent COVID-19.

This clone has a single count. This chain connects TRBV23-1 to TRBJ1-4, with D unclear. TRBV23-1 is an open reading frame, and its role is uncertain. This CDR3 has 14 residues. Trimming removed 0 bases from V and 7 bases from J, with 9 bases in between. The CDR3 DNA follows: TGCGCCAGCAGTCAATCGGGCAAACGTGAAAAACTGTTTTTT. Translation: CASSQSGKREKLFF.

This chain joins TRBV20-1 and TRBJ2-5, with TRBD2 identical over 7 bases. J lost 5 bases, V lost 3 bases, and 21 bases had no gene match. This CDR3 is 18 amino acids long. Germline assignment: CDR1 DFQATT and CDR2 SNEGSKA (reference sequence). CDR3 amino acids: CSASHPRERARGVETQYF. CDR3 nucleotides: TGCAGTGCTAGTCACCCGCGGGAGAGGGCAAGGGGTGTGGAGACCCAGTACTTC.

The chain is built from TRBV10-1 and TRBJ2-3; 12 positions agree with TRBD2. The CDR3 length is 16 residues. Germline trimming cut 4 bases from V and 0 bases from J; bases unmatched to any gene: 2. CDR1 is WNHNN, CDR2 SYGVQD, per germline (reference sequence). CDR3 in amino acids: CASSATSGGSTDTQYF. Written as DNA, the CDR3 is TGCGCCAGCAGTGCGACTAGCGGGGGCAGCACAGATACGCAGTATTTT.

The chain joins TRBV29-1 to TRBJ2-5; a possible D gene is TRBD1 (6 bases). The CDR3 contains 14 residues. V gave up 4 bases and J gave up 1 base, with 13 bases separating them. Germline V gene sequence: CDR1 SQVTM, CDR2 ANQGSEA. The DNA of the CDR3 is TGCAGCGTTGGGGGGCTGGGCGGCCAAGAGACCCAGTACTTC. Its protein is CSVGGLGGQETQYF.

A single count supports this clone. This rearrangement joins TRBV4-2 to TRBJ1-5; weak D call: TRBD1 (5 bases). The V end lost 4 bases, the J end lost 5 bases, and 21 bases lay between the germline ends. The CDR3 is 17 residues long. Germline V gives CDR1 LGHNA, CDR2 YNFKEQ. Here the CDR3 reads CASSPYVNRFVDQPQHF. DNA for the CDR3: TGTGCCAGCAGCCCGTACGTGAACAGGTTTGTAGATCAGCCCCAGCATTTT.